The present TCR beta chain was sequenced within a study of blood T cell repertoires in COVID-19. Cohorts were determined from participant-reported clinical history. Authors' data handling: How many nucleated cells were present was estimated from reference gene primer amplification. Libraries were prepared by immunoSEQ multiplex PCR; TCRdb keeps only in-frame clonotypes and omits some of them. V, J and clone size were drawn from that table, and D and trimming were deduced from the DNA. The repertoire has some 350,000 clones, 75% to 90% of them found once; the top ten carry 0.95% to 1.1%. The CDR3 sequence is 13 residues long. Germline loops: CDR1 LGHDT, CDR2 YNNKEL (reference sequence). Trimming removed 4 bases from V and 5 bases from J, with 11 bases in between.

Sequences were obtained from PBMCs or T cells enriched from blood (not recorded which). The rearrangement links TRBV3-1 (or the pseudogene TRBV3-2) to TRBJ1-1; D is possibly TRBD1 (5 bases). The origin of this receptor is a man younger than 35 who had recovered from COVID-19. As DNA, the CDR3 is TGTGCCAGCAGCCTCTGGGGCCAGACTGAAGCTTTCTTT. Amino acids: CASSLWGQTEAFF.